These T cell receptor beta chains were read from a single sample in a study of control samples from healthy donors and cancer patients. Profiling relied on immunoSEQ multiplex PCR, and the TCRdb table lists in-frame clones only, not all of them. The sample has about 140,000 clones, around 94% seen once. Sequenced: blood. The receptors stem from a man aged 35 to 55 in good health. CDR3s include the opening cysteine and the closing phenylalanine or tryptophan. A D gene is named only where the DNA matches it firmly. Part of the rows lack a size; the others show once, few, many or a class for expanded clones.

.	15	TRBV5-6	TRBJ1-5	.	CASRSQLFSNQPQHF	TGTGCCAGCAGGTCTCAGCTTTTTAGCAATCAGCCCCAGCATTTT
.	14	TRBV27	TRBJ2-5	.	CASSLWPGQETQYF	TGTGCCAGCAGTTTATGGCCTGGCCAAGAGACCCAGTACTTC
once	14	TRBV7-2	TRBJ2-3	.	CASSPTRITDTQYF	TGTGCCAGCAGCCCCACTAGAATCACAGATACGCAGTATTTT
few	16	TRBV20-1	TRBJ2-2	TRBD2	CSASFLAGAETGELFF	TGCAGTGCTAGTTTTTTAGCGGGAGCAGAGACCGGGGAGCTGTTTTTT
.	15	TRBV7-9	TRBJ1-2	TRBD1	CASSSPYTGDYGYTF	TGTGCCAGCAGCTCCCCTTATACAGGGGACTATGGCTACACCTTC
.	15	TRBV27	TRBJ2-7	TRBD2	CASSFMAGAGDEQYF	TGTGCCAGCAGTTTCATGGCGGGAGCAGGAGACGAGCAGTACTTC
few	13	TRBV29-1	TRBJ2-7	.	CSVESGHSYEQYF	TGCAGCGTTGAGTCAGGACACTCCTACGAGCAGTACTTC
.	17	TRBV4-3	TRBJ2-1	TRBD2	CASSQETSGIIYNEQFF	TGCGCCAGCAGCCAAGAGACTAGCGGAATTATATACAATGAGCAGTTCTTC
once	15	TRBV14	TRBJ1-4	.	CASSRHGRVGEKLFF	TGTGCCAGCAGCCGTCATGGCCGGGTGGGTGAAAAACTGTTTTTT
.	16	TRBV7-3	TRBJ1-1	TRBD1	CASSPMGDRANTEAFF	TGTGCCAGCAGCCCTATGGGCGACAGGGCGAACACTGAAGCTTTCTTT
.	12	TRBV7-9	TRBJ1-5	.	CASSYFIEPQHF	TGTGCCAGCAGCTACTTCATAGAGCCCCAGCATTTT
.	14	TRBV5-1	TRBJ2-7	TRBD1	CASSLGQGSYEQYF	TGCGCCAGCAGCTTGGGACAGGGTTCCTACGAGCAGTACTTC
few	18	TRBV4-2	TRBJ2-7	TRBD1	CASSQFLTGTEKVYEQYF	TGTGCCAGCAGCCAATTCTTGACCGGGACAGAAAAAGTCTACGAGCAGTACTTC
.	16	TRBV2	TRBJ2-3	.	CASSLLAHDNTDTQYF	TGTGCCAGCAGCCTATTAGCCCACGACAACACAGATACGCAGTATTTT
.	14	TRBV5-1	TRBJ2-1	.	CASSLGDSLNEQFF	TGCGCCAGCAGCTTGGGAGACAGTCTCAATGAGCAGTTCTTC
few	15	TRBV11-3	TRBJ2-3	TRBD2	CASSPGGGPTDTQYF	TGTGCCAGCAGCCCGGGAGGGGGGCCCACAGATACGCAGTATTTT
.	17	TRBV3-1/TRBV3-2	TRBJ2-5	TRBD1	CASSQDGTGGWQETQYF	TGTGCCAGCAGCCAAGATGGGACAGGGGGATGGCAAGAGACCCAGTACTTC
once	15	TRBV9	TRBJ2-2	.	CASSVAQGSTGELFF	TGTGCCAGCAGCGTAGCTCAGGGTAGCACCGGGGAGCTGTTTTTT
.	16	TRBV28	TRBJ1-5	.	CASSSPSAGGNQPQHF	TGTGCCAGCAGTTCTCCTTCGGCAGGGGGCAATCAGCCCCAGCATTTT
.	14	TRBV3-1/TRBV3-2	TRBJ1-3	.	CASSEFPSGNTIYF	TGTGCCAGCAGCGAGTTTCCCTCCGGAAACACCATATATTTT
.	16	TRBV2	TRBJ2-1	TRBD2	CASSEAQAGGRGEQFF	TGTGCCAGCAGTGAAGCGCAAGCGGGAGGGCGGGGTGAGCAGTTCTTC
.	16	TRBV5-1	TRBJ2-7	.	CASSRSGGQGNYEQYF	TGCGCCAGCAGCCGCTCCGGTGGTCAGGGAAACTACGAGCAGTACTTC
.	13	TRBV10-3	TRBJ1-4	TRBD1	CAAGQGRGEKLFF	TGTGCCGCCGGACAGGGGCGAGGTGAAAAACTGTTTTTT
.	13	TRBV7-6	TRBJ2-2	.	CASSLEPGGELFF	TGTGCCAGCAGCTTAGAACCCGGCGGGGAGCTGTTTTTT
.	15	TRBV27	TRBJ2-5	.	CASSFLTHREETQYF	TGTGCCAGCAGTTTCCTAACGCACAGGGAAGAGACCCAGTACTTC
.	15	TRBV28	TRBJ1-3	.	CASSITGSSGNTIYF	TGTGCCAGCAGCATAACAGGGAGCTCTGGAAACACCATATATTTT
.	15	TRBV20-1	TRBJ2-2	.	CSASKAEANTGELFF	TGCAGTGCTAGTAAGGCGGAGGCGAACACCGGGGAGCTGTTTTTT
.	13	TRBV7-8	TRBJ2-7	.	CASSVRGQYEQYF	TGTGCCAGCAGCGTCAGGGGTCAATACGAGCAGTACTTC
.	14	TRBV27	TRBJ2-2	.	CASSLKASTGELFF	TGTGCCAGCAGTTTAAAGGCGAGTACCGGGGAGCTGTTTTTT
.	15	TRBV6-5	TRBJ2-3	.	CASSSGTAGTDTQYF	TGTGCCAGCAGTTCCGGGACGGCGGGCACAGATACGCAGTATTTT
.	11	TRBV24-1	TRBJ1-1	.	CATVFRGMAFF	TGTGCCACCGTTTTTCGAGGTATGGCTTTCTTT
.	15	TRBV27	TRBJ2-1	TRBD2	CASSSGTSGRSEQFF	TGTGCCAGCAGTTCCGGGACTAGCGGGCGATCTGAGCAGTTCTTC
.	14	TRBV19	TRBJ1-1	TRBD1	CASSINRGQAEAFF	TGTGCCAGTAGTATCAACAGGGGGCAGGCTGAAGCTTTCTTT
.	14	TRBV29-1	TRBJ1-1	.	CSVGRQVLNTEAFF	TGCAGCGTGGGAAGACAGGTATTAAACACTGAAGCTTTCTTT
.	14	TRBV5-4	TRBJ1-2	.	CASSLGQGGYGYTF	TGTGCCAGCAGCTTGGGGCAGGGTGGGTATGGCTACACCTTC
once	17	TRBV3-1/TRBV3-2	TRBJ1-4	.	CASSPYDRRTGNEKLFF	TGTGCCAGCAGCCCTTACGATCGCCGAACGGGGAATGAAAAACTGTTTTTT
.	16	TRBV29-1	TRBJ2-1	.	CSVESGRGSSYNEQFF	TGCAGCGTTGAATCCGGGCGGGGAAGCTCCTACAATGAGCAGTTCTTC
.	14	TRBV27	TRBJ1-5	TRBD1	CASSFRQGWQPQHF	TGTGCCAGCAGTTTTCGACAGGGCTGGCAGCCCCAGCATTTT
.	13	TRBV10-1	TRBJ1-1	.	CASSARENTEAFF	TGCGCCAGCAGTGCAAGAGAGAACACTGAAGCTTTCTTT
.	14	TRBV27	TRBJ1-3	.	CASKPGLQGNTIYF	TGTGCCAGTAAACCGGGACTTCAGGGAAACACCATATATTTT
.	16	TRBV19	TRBJ1-1	.	CASSIGSGAQVGEAFF	TGTGCCAGTAGTATAGGCTCGGGGGCGCAGGTTGGTGAAGCTTTCTTT
.	15	TRBV5-1	TRBJ2-5	TRBD2	CASSFGLAGQETQYF	TGCGCCAGCAGCTTCGGGCTAGCGGGCCAAGAGACCCAGTACTTC
.	15	TRBV7-9	TRBJ1-3	TRBD1	CASSLARDRLNTIYF	TGTGCCAGCAGCTTAGCCCGGGACAGACTAAACACCATATATTTT
.	15	TRBV7-9	TRBJ1-2	TRBD1	CASSWMDRVRYGYTF	TGTGCCAGCAGCTGGATGGACAGGGTGCGCTATGGCTACACCTTC
.	17	TRBV7-9	TRBJ2-5	TRBD2	CASSLPGLAGVGETQYF	TGTGCCAGCAGCTTACCGGGACTAGCGGGAGTTGGAGAGACCCAGTACTTC
.	16	TRBV28	TRBJ1-4	TRBD1	CASSSLSGTGDEKLFF	TGTGCCAGCAGTTCCCTCTCCGGGACAGGGGATGAAAAACTGTTTTTT
.	13	TRBV12-5	TRBJ2-7	.	CASAITPSYEQYF	TGTGCTAGTGCCATCACACCATCCTACGAGCAGTACTTC
.	14	TRBV5-1	TRBJ1-4	TRBD1	CASSPGQTDEKLFF	TGCGCCAGCAGCCCGGGACAGACAGATGAAAAACTGTTTTTT
.	15	TRBV18	TRBJ2-7	.	CASSPDDRLTYEQYF	TGTGCCAGCTCACCGGACGACAGGTTGACCTACGAGCAGTACTTC
.	14	TRBV5-6	TRBJ1-2	.	CASSLGQKNYGYTF	TGTGCCAGCAGCTTGGGACAAAAAAACTATGGCTACACCTTC
.	15	TRBV9	TRBJ2-7	TRBD1	CASSVGQGDSYEQYF	TGTGCCAGCAGCGTTGGACAGGGGGATTCCTACGAGCAGTACTTC
.	16	TRBV5-1	TRBJ2-5	TRBD1	CASSQGTGASQETQYF	TGCGCCAGCAGCCAGGGGACAGGCGCCAGCCAAGAGACCCAGTACTTC
.	14	TRBV6-5	TRBJ1-6	.	CASSRGRLNSPLHF	TGTGCCAGCAGTCGTGGACGGCTCAATTCACCCCTCCACTTT
.	15	TRBV4-3	TRBJ1-5	.	CASSQDQYSNQPQHF	TGCGCCAGCAGCCAAGATCAGTATAGCAATCAGCCCCAGCATTTT
.	15	TRBV4-2	TRBJ1-5	.	CASSPLGGSNQPQHF	TGTGCCAGCAGCCCCCTGGGGGGTAGCAATCAGCCCCAGCATTTT
once	13	TRBV6-4	TRBJ1-4	.	CASSDDPWEKLFF	TGTGCCAGCAGTGACGACCCATGGGAAAAACTGTTTTTT
.	15	TRBV7-2	TRBJ2-7	TRBD1	CASSLGQDFSYEQYF	TGTGCCAGCAGCTTGGGACAGGACTTCTCCTACGAGCAGTACTTC